The clone carrying this TCR beta chain showed up just once. The CDR3 spans 13 residues. Looked up from germline, CDR1 is KGHSH and CDR2 is LQKENI. V shed 3 bases and J shed 16 bases, with 19 bases lying between them. This sample is drawn from a study of T cell repertoires in ileal Crohn's disease. Only in-frame clones appear in the TCRdb table, and some are missing; sequencing was by immunoSEQ multiplex PCR. The sample lists 15,000 to 20,000 clones, under 95% occurring once. This rearrangement joins TRBV18 to TRBJ2-1; D is perhaps TRBD2 (5 bases). The source material was ileal tissue. The TCR sequence derives from an adult with Crohn's disease. CDR3 DNA sequence: TGTGCCAGCTCACCCGAAGAGGGAGAGCGAGGATTCTTC. Its protein is CASSPEEGERGFF.